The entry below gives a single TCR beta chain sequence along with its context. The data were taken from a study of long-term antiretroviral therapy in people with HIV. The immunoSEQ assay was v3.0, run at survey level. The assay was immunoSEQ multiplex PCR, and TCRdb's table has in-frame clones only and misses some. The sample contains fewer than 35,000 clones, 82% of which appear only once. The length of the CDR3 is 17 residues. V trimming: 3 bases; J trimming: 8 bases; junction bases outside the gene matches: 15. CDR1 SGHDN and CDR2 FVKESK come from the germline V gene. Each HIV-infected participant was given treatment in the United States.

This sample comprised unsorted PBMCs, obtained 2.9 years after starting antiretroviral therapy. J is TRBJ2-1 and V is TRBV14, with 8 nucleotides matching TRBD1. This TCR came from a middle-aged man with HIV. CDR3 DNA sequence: TGTGCCAGCAGCCAGGCCCAGGTTTGGACAGGGTTACATGAGCAGTTCTTC. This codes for CASSQAQVWTGLHEQFF.